Only one count was recorded for the clone carrying this TCR beta chain. The junction and the germline gene differ at one end; a read error may be behind it. It was with 60 Vbeta and 13 Jbeta primers that the PCR ran. Using immunoSEQ multiplex PCR, the repertoire was profiled, and TCRdb retains in-frame clones only, with some absent. The sample records around 160,000 clones, approximately 67% being singletons. Per the germline V gene, CDR1 is LNHNV and CDR2 is YYDKDF (reference sequence). This CDR3 comprises 15 residues. This entry comes from a study of cytomegalovirus exposure and HLA in healthy donors.

This TCR derives from a woman between 18 and 29 years old in good health and CMV-seropositive. The sample was PBMCs. The V call is TRBV15, the J call TRBJ2-2; D may be TRBD1 (6 bases). CDR3 DNA sequence: TGTGCCACCAGCAGAGAACAGGGTGCACACCGGGGAGCTGTTTTT. It yields the protein CATSREQGAHRGAVF.